This TCR beta chain was recovered during a study of shared clonotypes between healthy human individuals. Study-level findings and limits: Around 4.9% of naive CD4 clonotypes were shared across several donors.

CD45RO-negative, CCR7-selected cells formed the naive CD8 fraction, which excluded terminally differentiated effector memory CD45RA+ cells. As regards this clone: Its matching antigen is unknown.

The data were produced by immunoSEQ multiplex PCR, yet TCRdb's version contains in-frame clones alone and is incomplete. The table includes 760,000 or so clones, just over 95% detected once. J gave up 5 bases and V 1 base, and 1 base lay outside the gene matches. Germline V gene lookup returns CDR1 SGHTA and CDR2 FQGTGA. The CDR3 runs to 13 residues. Sequencing input: naive CD8+ T cells sorted from blood. The origin of this receptor is a man in his thirties or forties in good health. The rearrangement uses TRBV7-3 and TRBJ2-7, with 8 nucleotides matching TRBD1. CDR3 in DNA: TGTGCCAGCAGCTTAAACAGGGGGGACGAGCAGTACTTC. Its translation: CASSLNRGDEQYF.